The 2 T cell receptor beta chains below all came from one sample that was sequenced in a study of CD8 T cells in ankylosing spondylitis (dated by TCRdb to 2017 to 2019). Preparation of the library involved 5' RACE. The run used an Illumina HiSeq 2500. TCRdb reran the public reads through fastp at Q25 and MiXCR, keeping productive beta chains. Rows are unified per CDR3 protein, each entry keeping the most common DNA and genes. The sample records some 130,000 distinct CDR3 sequences, about 7% of which are singletons. Roughly 12% of the sample is taken by the ten largest. Sequencing used blood, either unsorted or a sorted T cell fraction (not recorded which). The receptors originated from a female donor with ankylosing spondylitis or in good health (not recorded which).

V usage is TRBV7-9 and J usage is TRBJ1-2; D gene ambiguous. The V end was cut by 5 bases, the J end by 2 bases, with 15 bases between. The CDR3 has 15 amino acids. The germline CDR1 and CDR2 sequences are SEHNR and FQNEAQ (reference sequence). The CDR3 DNA reads as TGTGCCAGCAGCCCTCTCCTAGCGCCCAACTATGGCTACACCTTC. Its protein is CASSPLLAPNYGYTF.

This clonotype was detected many times. V and J are TRBV19 and TRBJ2-5; D might be TRBD2 (6 bases). CDR3 size: 15 residues. V lost 3 bases and J 5 bases, leaving 16 bases between the germline ends. Germline-derived CDR1 and CDR2 are LNHDA and SQIVND (reference sequence). The CDR3 DNA reads as TGTGCCAGTAGTATTAGCGGCCCTGGCGGGGAGACCCAGTACTTC. Protein sequence: CASSISGPGGETQYF.